These 12 T cell receptor beta chains were sequenced from one sample in a study of regulatory T cells in long-lasting Graves disease (dated by TCRdb to the early 2020s). The receptor library was made with multiplex PCR. The sequencer listed for this sample is Illumina HiSeq 4000. TCR beta libraries were built with iRepertoire HTBI primers and Arm-PCR amplification of CDR3 regions. TCRdb reprocessed the public reads (quality trimming at Q25 with fastp, clone calling with MiXCR) and kept in-frame beta chains. Merged by CDR3 protein, the rows form single entries marked with the most common genes and DNA. The sample has about 440,000 distinct CDR3 sequences on record, about 16% of them singletons. Clones ranked in the top ten supply around 15% of the sample. The time point label, as the study defines it: newly diagnosed GD, antithyroid drugs for less than 3 months. For both TCR sequencing and RNA sequencing, RNA was extracted from PBMCs in TRIzol.

These data were also filed under a second study, of T cells in Graves' hyperthyroidism and ophthalmopathy.

Sequences were derived from peripheral blood mononuclear cells (PBMCs), sampled at new diagnosis, from a patient treated with antithyroid drugs. These receptors all stem from a woman aged 25 to 45 with Graves disease. Donor details come from another sample of the same person, matched by shared clones.

The rearrangement uses TRBV20-1 and TRBJ1-1; no clear D gene. This CDR3 is 11 amino acids long. V was pared by 2 bases and J by 3 bases, with 4 bases between. Germline CDR1 is DFQATT and CDR2 is SNEGSKA (reference sequence). The CDR3 protein is CSARSYTEAFF. The DNA of the CDR3 is TGCAGTGCTAGATCATACACTGAAGCTTTCTTT.

This clonotype was recorded a few times. This rearrangement joins TRBV6-4 to TRBJ2-1; 7 bases match TRBD2. Trimming cost V 0 bases and J 7 bases; bases outside gene matches: 6. Per germline, CDR1 MRHNA and CDR2 SNTAGT. The CDR3 extends over 15 amino acids. CDR3 sequence reads: CASSDSGEGGNEQFF. The CDR3 region has the DNA TGTGCCAGCAGTGACTCGGGGGAGGGTGGAAATGAGCAGTTCTTC.

This clonotype was seen repeatedly, ten times or more. The chain joins TRBV11-2 to TRBJ2-6, with D possibly being TRBD2 (5 bases). V lost 3 bases, J lost 0 bases, and 15 bases lay in between. Germline V lookup: CDR1 SGHAT, CDR2 FQNNGV. The CDR3 has 18 amino acids. CDR3 in DNA: TGTGCCAGCAGCTTCACGGGGAACGGGCCCTCTGGGGCCAACGTCCTGACTTTC. This sequence encodes CASSFTGNGPSGANVLTF.

V usage is TRBV10-2 and J usage is TRBJ2-7; 7 bases are a match to TRBD1. V lost 5 bases to trimming and J lost 7 bases; unmatched junction nucleotides: 8. Germline CDR1 and CDR2: WSHSY and SAAADI. The CDR3 runs 13 residues. CDR3 sequence: CASSSGQVVEQYF. The CDR3 region has the DNA TGCGCCAGCAGTTCCGGACAGGTGGTAGAGCAGTACTTC.

This clonotype showed up just a few times. The V call is TRBV5-1, the J call TRBJ2-7; possible D gene TRBD1, 5 bases. Trimming removed 4 bases at V and 2 bases at J, with 13 bases between. The germline CDR1 and CDR2 sequences are SGHRS and YFSETQ. The CDR3 consists of 14 residues. CDR3 amino acids: CASSKNRSPYEQYF. The CDR3 DNA is TGCGCCAGCAGCAAAAACAGGTCACCCTACGAGCAGTACTTC.

The gene calls are TRBV2 and TRBJ2-1; 12 bases match TRBD2. Per germline, CDR1 SNHLY and CDR2 FYNNEI. The V and J ends lost 7 bases and 8 bases, in that order; junction bases with no gene match: 6. The CDR3 loop spans 14 amino acids. The CDR3 reads CASIRTSGVDEQFF. The CDR3 region has the DNA TGTGCCAGCATAAGGACTAGCGGGGTGGATGAGCAGTTCTTC.

This clonotype occurred a few times. The rearrangement uses TRBV7-2 and TRBJ2-1; 11 positions agree with TRBD2. The CDR3 covers 16 residues. V was clipped by 3 bases and J by 5 bases; unmatched bases: 6. CDR1 SGHTA and CDR2 FQGNSA come from the germline V gene. CDR3 sequence (DNA): TGTGCCAGCAGCTTGTGGTTAGCGGGGGGGGACAATGAGCAGTTCTTC. Translating it yields CASSLWLAGGDNEQFF.

The chain employs TRBV24-1 and TRBJ1-2, with TRBD1 matching 8 bases. Germline V gene sequence: CDR1 KGHDR, CDR2 SFDVKD. The CDR3 runs 15 residues. The ends lost 2 bases at V and 6 bases at J; junction bases unmatched: 7. CDR3 sequence: CATSDSPDRVDGYTF. The CDR3 DNA sequence: TGTGCCACCAGTGATTCCCCGGACAGGGTGGATGGCTACACCTTC.

A single count supports this clonotype. The CDR3 here is CASIPTSGKDTQYF. The CDR3 DNA sequence: TGTGCCAGCATCCCGACTAGCGGGAAGGATACGCAGTATTTT. The chain recombines TRBV12-3 or TRBV12-4 with TRBJ2-3, with 11 bases matching TRBD2. The CDR3 is made up of 14 amino acids. After removal of 7 bases from V and 6 bases from J, the junction contained 6 bases not matched to a gene.

The chain employs TRBV7-9 and TRBJ1-2; TRBD1 might be the D (5 bases). Trimming left V 1 base short and J 7 bases short, with 16 bases between. CDR1 and CDR2 from the germline V gene are SEHNR and FQNEAQ (reference sequence). CDR3 length equals 15 residues. The CDR3 sequence is CASSLVPQGTFGYTF. Here the CDR3 DNA reads TGTGCCAGCAGCTTAGTCCCTCAGGGAACATTTGGCTACACCTTC.

This clonotype was picked up many times. V gene TRBV5-1 combines with J gene TRBJ2-7, with a possible D match to TRBD1 (6 bases). CDR1 is SGHRS, CDR2 YFSETQ, per germline. CDR3 length: 15 amino acids. The V end lost 0 bases, the J end lost 0 bases, and 10 bases lay between the germline ends. The CDR3 region has the DNA TGCGCCAGCAGCTTGGAAACAGGGTCCTCCTACGAGCAGTACTTC. It encodes CASSLETGSSYEQYF.

This clonotype was counted only a few times. This rearrangement joins TRBV5-1 to TRBJ2-1; no definite D call. The CDR3 extends over 12 amino acids. Germline V gene sequence: CDR1 SGHRS, CDR2 YFSETQ. V dropped 3 bases and J dropped 6 bases, with 7 bases sitting between them. Written as DNA, the CDR3 is TGCGCCAGCAGCTCCGGTTTCAATGAGCAGTTCTTC. This gives the protein CASSSGFNEQFF.